The 8 T cell receptor beta chains in this list originate from one sample, sequenced in a study of blood T cells in healthy people across ages. A second PCR of about 6 to 12 cycles used a sample-barcoded 5' primer and a J-beta primer mix. A single record per CDR3 protein comes from TCRdb applying MiXCR to the 5' RACE reads. Of about 780,000 distinct CDR3 sequences in the sample, about 42% were seen once. Sequencing was performed on blood. These receptors all come from a man older than 75 in good health.

V usage is TRBV20-1 and J usage is TRBJ2-5, with D possibly TRBD1 on 6 matching bases. V lost 3 bases to trimming and J lost 5 bases, with 16 bases between them. Germline lookup yields CDR1 DFQATT and CDR2 SNEGSKA (reference sequence). The CDR3 has 14 amino acids. The CDR3 protein is CSARVPGVRETQYF. For the CDR3, the DNA is TGCAGTGCTAGGGTTCCAGGGGTGAGGGAGACCCAGTACTTC.

V gene TRBV18 combines with J gene TRBJ2-2, with 11 bases matching TRBD2. The V gene's germline CDR1 is KGHSH and CDR2 LQKENI. V shed 5 bases, J shed 3 bases, and the junction held 2 bases outside the gene matches. This CDR3 has 15 residues. CDR3 protein: CASSSLAGDTGELFF. CDR3 bases: TGTGCCAGCTCATCACTAGCGGGAGACACCGGGGAGCTGTTTTTT.

CDR3 in amino acids: CATSDRLAGLQETQYF. The CDR3 bases are TGTGCCACCAGTGATAGACTAGCGGGGCTTCAAGAGACCCAGTACTTC. J is TRBJ2-5 and V is TRBV24-1, with TRBD2 matching over 11 bases. J lost 2 bases, V lost 3 bases, and 4 bases had no gene match. The CDR3 totals 16 residues. In germline, CDR1 is KGHDR, CDR2 SFDVKD.

V usage is TRBV15 and J usage is TRBJ2-5; 7 nucleotides match TRBD1. Gene TRBJ2-7 matches the end of the DNA better, so the J call may be wrong. The CDR3 runs 13 residues. Germline V gene lookup returns CDR1 LNHNV and CDR2 YYDKDF (reference sequence). The CDR3 DNA sequence: TGTGCCACCAGCAGGGACAGGATCTACGAGCAGTACTTC. It encodes CATSRDRIYEQYF.

The gene calls are TRBV7-6 and TRBJ2-2; TRBD2 agrees at 7 bases. Trimming removed 7 bases from V and 1 base from J; junction bases left unmatched: 6. The CDR3 loop spans 15 amino acids. Germline V lookup: CDR1 SGHVS, CDR2 FNYEAQ. CDR3 sequence reads: CASITGGMNTGELFF. Written as DNA, the CDR3 is TGTGCCAGCATAACGGGAGGCATGAACACCGGGGAGCTGTTTTTT.

This chain joins TRBV7-2 and TRBJ2-3, with TRBD2 matching over 7 bases. J gave up 0 bases and V 2 bases, and 8 bases lay outside the gene matches. Germline V gives CDR1 SGHTA, CDR2 FQGNSA. This CDR3 is 17 amino acids long. CDR3 in amino acids: CASSLQILATSTDTQYF. DNA of the CDR3: TGTGCCAGCAGCTTACAGATACTAGCGACTAGCACAGATACGCAGTATTTT.

This chain joins TRBV5-1 and TRBJ2-2; D is possibly TRBD2 (5 bases). The ends were cut back, 0 bases at V and 4 bases at J, with 7 bases in the middle. The CDR3 extends over 14 amino acids. Germline CDR1 is SGHRS and CDR2 is YFSETQ. DNA for the CDR3: TGCGCCAGCAGCTTGGAAGGGAGCACCGGGGAGCTGTTTTTT. Its protein product is CASSLEGSTGELFF.

The chain employs TRBV4-1 and TRBJ2-1, with a possible D match to TRBD2 (7 bases). Deletions cut 0 bases from V and 0 bases from J, with 24 bases between. CDR1 is MGHRA, CDR2 YSYEKL, per germline. The CDR3 has 21 residues. This CDR3 reads CASSQDRGGGGLLFSYNEQFF. The DNA for the CDR3 is TGCGCCAGCAGCCAAGATAGGGGCGGGGGCGGTCTTCTTTTCTCCTACAATGAGCAGTTCTTC.